These 12 T cell receptor beta chains came from one sample sequenced in a study of blood T cell repertoires in COVID-19. Profiling relied on immunoSEQ multiplex PCR, and the TCRdb table lists in-frame clones only, not all of them. This sample has 130,000 or so clones, with about 87% found just once. The material sequenced was peripheral blood. Receptors originate from a human donor with COVID-19, enrolled during active disease. The donor label of this sample is uncertain.

V usage is TRBV6-5 and J usage is TRBJ2-7, with TRBD2 matching 12 bases. With 9 bases clipped from V and 5 bases from J, the junction kept 5 bases outside the gene matches. CDR1 and CDR2 from the germline V gene are MNHEY and SVGAGI. The CDR3 spans 13 residues. The CDR3 loop reads CASGLAGINEQYF. CDR3 DNA sequence: TGTGCCAGTGGACTAGCGGGGATCAACGAGCAGTACTTC.

This clone is a singleton in its sample. Because it lacks the conserved phenylalanine or tryptophan at the end, this CDR3 is likely a read error. Because the CDR3's place on the DNA is in doubt, the DNA is left out and the CDR3 is given as listed by TCRdb. The chain has TRBV5-4 and TRBJ2-3; TRBD2, the D gene given by the table, was not confirmed from the DNA. Germline CDR1 SGHNT, CDR2 YYREEE (reference sequence). The CDR3 totals 12 residues, both ends included. CDR3 amino acids: CASSPGLGDNMV.

Details on this clone: Other nucleotide sequences from this sample produce the same CDR3. The chain carries TRBV5-1 and TRBJ1-5; D gene unclear. Looked up from germline, CDR1 is SGHRS and CDR2 is YFSETQ. This CDR3 is built from 13 residues. V was trimmed by 0 bases and J by 6 bases, leaving 7 bases between them. CDR3 sequence reads: CASSLDGGQPQHF. The DNA of the CDR3 is TGCGCCAGCAGCTTGGACGGAGGTCAGCCCCAGCATTTT.

V usage is TRBV5-4 and J usage is TRBJ1-4, with D unresolved. V gave up 0 bases and J gave up 8 bases, with 5 bases separating them. Germline V lookup: CDR1 SGHNT, CDR2 YYREEE (reference sequence). CDR3 size: 12 residues. In nucleotides, the CDR3 is TGTGCCAGCAGCTTGGGCAGGGAAAAACTGTTTTTT. It encodes CASSLGREKLFF.

The chain carries TRBV11-2 and TRBJ2-7; 9 nucleotides agree with TRBD1. This CDR3 contains 14 residues. Germline V lookup: CDR1 SGHAT, CDR2 FQNNGV. Losses at the gene ends were 5 bases for V and 3 bases for J; bases not matched to a gene: 5. The CDR3 region has the DNA TGTGCCAGCAGCCGGACAGGGGTTCTCTACGAGCAGTACTTC. Protein product: CASSRTGVLYEQYF.

The chain uses TRBV28 and TRBJ1-6; TRBD1 is a possible D gene (5 bases). The germline gives CDR1 MDHEN, CDR2 SYDVKM. The CDR3 runs 16 residues. V was trimmed by 3 bases and J by 2 bases, leaving 11 bases between them. The CDR3 here is CASSFGGNTYNSPLHF. The CDR3 coding sequence is TGTGCCAGCAGTTTCGGGGGGAATACCTATAATTCACCCCTCCACTTT.

This clone was counted a single time. The chain employs TRBV19 and TRBJ2-7, with D possibly TRBD1 on 6 matching bases. Trimming stripped 5 bases from V and 3 bases from J, with 20 bases between. Germline V gene data show CDR1 as LNHDA and CDR2 as SQIVND (reference sequence). CDR3 length equals 16 residues. DNA of the CDR3: TGTGCCAGTAGTTCCCAGCCGGGACAAGTTGACTACGAGCAGTACTTC. Translating gives CASSSQPGQVDYEQYF.

This clone has more than one count but fewer than ten. The chain couples TRBV4-2 to TRBJ2-1; TRBD1 is a possible D gene (5 bases). The ends were cut back, 0 bases at V and 7 bases at J, with 16 bases in the middle. Per the germline V gene, CDR1 is LGHNA and CDR2 is YNFKEQ. This CDR3 comprises 16 residues. Here the CDR3 reads CASSQDGRSYRNEQFF. CDR3 coding DNA: TGTGCCAGCAGCCAAGATGGGCGCTCCTACAGGAATGAGCAGTTCTTC.

The CDR3 region is CASSLGGIYTF. The CDR3 DNA follows: TGTGCCAGCAGTTTAGGCGGGATCTACACCTTC. The chain is built from TRBV12-3 or TRBV12-4 and TRBJ1-2; D uncertain. This CDR3 spans 11 amino acids. Trimming took 1 base from V and 10 from J, leaving 7 bases between them.

The rearrangement joins TRBV6-5 to TRBJ2-7; 10 bases map to TRBD1. CDR1 and CDR2 from the germline V gene are MNHEY and SVGAGI. The CDR3 is 14 amino acids. V shed 2 bases and J 6 bases; nucleotides not matched to a gene: 4. CDR3 in amino acids: CASSYRDRGPEQYF. Written as DNA, the CDR3 is TGTGCCAGCAGTTACAGAGACAGGGGGCCCGAGCAGTACTTC.

The rearrangement joins TRBV2 to TRBJ1-1; a possible D gene is TRBD1 (6 bases). The CDR3 has 13 residues. Germline CDR1 SNHLY, CDR2 FYNNEI. V dropped 6 bases and J dropped 4 bases, with 12 bases sitting between them. In DNA, the CDR3 is TGTGCCAGCAGGGCACAGGGAGCCACTGAAGCTTTCTTT. Amino acids: CASRAQGATEAFF.

This clone has a single count. This rearrangement joins TRBV30 to TRBJ1-3; possible D gene TRBD1, 6 bases. Germline CDR1 GTSNPN, CDR2 SVGIG (reference sequence). Trimming cost V 8 bases and J 2 bases, with 19 bases left between them. The CDR3 sequence is 15 residues long. The CDR3 is CAQTPGQRAGNTIYF. The CDR3 DNA follows: TGTGCCCAGACCCCGGGACAAAGGGCTGGAAACACCATATATTTT.